This TCR beta chain emerged from a study of Graves' ophthalmopathy and Graves' hyperthyroidism. The authors isolated PBMCs from 8 to 10 ml of fresh peripheral blood. CDR1 and CDR2 from the germline V gene are DFQATT and SNEGSKA (reference sequence). Trimming cost V 4 bases and J 5 bases; bases outside gene matches: 1. This CDR3 is 12 amino acids long. Researchers took RNA transcripts and amplified TCR beta CDR3 regions from them. After a first-round RT-PCR with HTBI primers, a second-round multiplex PCR was run. MiXCR was run by TCRdb on the multiplex PCR reads, yielding one entry per CDR3 protein. This sample has approximately 640,000 distinct CDR3 sequences, with about 40% found just once.

This TCR came from an adult man with Graves' ophthalmopathy. Material: peripheral blood. This chain joins TRBV20-1 and TRBJ1-2, with 10 bases aligning to TRBD1. For the CDR3, the DNA is TGCAGTGCTACGGGACAGGGGTATGGCTACACCTTC. Translating gives CSATGQGYGYTF.